The rows below give T cell receptor beta chains drawn from one sample of a study of blood T cell repertoires in COVID-19. This table comes from immunoSEQ multiplex PCR, and its TCRdb copy is limited to in-frame clones, with some not included. The table lists 250,000 to 300,000 clones, approximately 90% of them singletons. Sequencing used peripheral blood. Receptor source: a woman aged 30 to 39 with active or convalescent COVID-19. Both conserved end residues are part of each CDR3. Each record gives: D gene, V gene, J gene, clone size, CDR3 DNA, CDR3 protein. D genes are given only for firm matches. Rows may omit the clone size; those that give it use once, few, many or a size class.

>-|TRBV7-2|TRBJ2-7|-
TGTGCCAGCAGCACCAGACAGACCTACGAGCAGTACTTC
CASSTRQTYEQYF
>-|TRBV12-2|TRBJ1-3|-
TGTGCAAGTCGCTTAGCTGTAACAGACAGGCACTCTGGAAACACCATATATTTT
CASRLAVTDRHSGNTIYF
>-|TRBV7-3|TRBJ2-3|-
TGTGCCAGCAGCCCCAGTGGTTCTAGCACAGATACGCAGTATTTT
CASSPSGSSTDTQYF
>-|TRBV2|TRBJ2-5|-
TGTGCCAGCAGTGACTGGGCAGAAACCCAGTACTTC
CASSDWAETQYF
>TRBD1|TRBV5-1|TRBJ1-6|-
TGCGCCAGCAGTAAACAGGGGGAAGGGAATTCACCCCTCCACTTT
CASSKQGEGNSPLHF
>-|TRBV7-3|TRBJ1-1|-
TGTGCCAGCAGCTTAACGACAGTGAACACTGAAGCTTTCTTT
CASSLTTVNTEAFF
>TRBD2|TRBV11-2|TRBJ2-5|-
TGTGCCAGCAGCCCGCGAGGTAGCGGGGGGGCGCGGGAGACCCAGTACTTC
CASSPRGSGGARETQYF
>TRBD1|TRBV9|TRBJ1-2|-
TGTGCCAGCGGAAAAACCGGGACAGATTATGGCTACACCTTC
CASGKTGTDYGYTF
>-|TRBV19|TRBJ2-7|-
TGTGCCAGTAGTATAGCCGGGGGTCAGTACGAGCAGTACTTC
CASSIAGGQYEQYF
>-|TRBV18|TRBJ2-7|-
TGTGCCAGCTCACCACTCAGGGCAGGTTCTCACGAGCAGTACTTC
CASSPLRAGSHEQYF
>-|TRBV9|TRBJ1-1|-
TGTGCCAGCAGCCCCAGAGGTACAAGCACTGAAGCTTTCTTT
CASSPRGTSTEAFF
>-|TRBV18|TRBJ1-2|-
TGTGCCAGCTCACCAAACGGAGAATATGGCTACACCTTC
CASSPNGEYGYTF
>TRBD1|TRBV27|TRBJ2-6|-
TGTGCCAGCACCCCATTTGGACAGGGGCTCTCTGGGGCCAACGTCCTGACTTTC
CASTPFGQGLSGANVLTF
>TRBD2|TRBV5-1|TRBJ2-1|-
TGCGCCACCGGACGGGGGGGGGCAGGCGATGAGCAGTTCTTC
CATGRGGAGDEQFF
>TRBD1|TRBV3-1/TRBV3-2|TRBJ1-1|-
TGTGCCAGCAGTCGACAGGGACCGAACACTGAAGCTTTCTTT
CASSRQGPNTEAFF
>TRBD1|TRBV6-2/TRBV6-3|TRBJ2-7|-
TGTGCCAGCAGTTACTCCCCGGGACAGGCCTTCTACGAGCAGTACTTC
CASSYSPGQAFYEQYF
>-|TRBV5-1|TRBJ2-2|once
TGCGCCAGCAGCTTGGTGGCAGGGGACACCGGGGAGCTGTTTTTT
CASSLVAGDTGELFF
>TRBD2|TRBV10-3|TRBJ2-3|-
TGTGCCATCGGCTCCACTTATGGCGGGGGTACAGATACGCAGTATTTT
CAIGSTYGGGTDTQYF
>TRBD1|TRBV4-2|TRBJ2-5|-
TGTGCCAGCAGCCAAGGATCCAGGACAGGGGGCTTGGAGACCCAGTACTTC
CASSQGSRTGGLETQYF
>-|TRBV7-2|TRBJ2-5|once
TGTGCCAGCAGCTTAGGTTTTGGGCCCCAAGAGACCCAGTACTTC
CASSLGFGPQETQYF
>-|TRBV19|TRBJ2-5|-
TGTGCCAGTCCGCGGGCAAGGTTGAAAGAGACCCAGTACTTC
CASPRARLKETQYF
>TRBD2|TRBV10-1|TRBJ2-5|-
TGCGCCAGCAGTTCCCGCCGGCGGGGGGGCCTTATCATACGAGAGACCCAGTACTTC
CASSSRRRGGLIIRETQYF
>TRBD2|TRBV3-1/TRBV3-2|TRBJ2-5|-
TGTGCCAGCAGCCCCTCGGGAGGGTTAGAGACCCAGTACTTC
CASSPSGGLETQYF
>-|TRBV24-1|TRBJ2-3|-
TGTGCCACCAGCCTCAGAGATACGCAGTATTTT
CATSLRDTQYF
>-|TRBV29-1|TRBJ1-1|once
TGCAGCGTTGAAGATCCTACCCAGAACACTGAAGCTTTCTTT
CSVEDPTQNTEAFF
>-|TRBV7-7|TRBJ2-1|-
TGTGCTAGCAGCTTTGGGGACTTTTCGGCTGAGCAGTTCTTC
CASSFGDFSAEQFF